This TCR beta chain was sequenced during a study of stem cell transplantation in POMP-related autoinflammatory disease. The data were produced by immunoSEQ multiplex PCR, yet TCRdb's version contains in-frame clones alone and is incomplete. Of roughly 28,000 clones detected, about 81% appear once; the ten largest clones hold approximately 2.3%. The sequence was obtained from a human donor with POMP-related autoinflammation and immune dysregulation (PRAID). This sample comprised CD4+ T cells from PBMCs, obtained before stem cell transplantation.

CDR3 coding DNA: TGTGCCAGCAGCTTGGAGGGGGGAGATACGCAGTATTTT. Protein sequence: CASSLEGGDTQYF. The rearrangement joins TRBV5-4 to TRBJ2-3, with D perhaps TRBD1 or TRBD2 (6 bases each). Trimming pared 0 bases from V and 5 bases from J, leaving 7 bases between. CDR1 is SGHNT, CDR2 YYREEE, per germline (reference sequence). This CDR3 is 13 amino acids long.